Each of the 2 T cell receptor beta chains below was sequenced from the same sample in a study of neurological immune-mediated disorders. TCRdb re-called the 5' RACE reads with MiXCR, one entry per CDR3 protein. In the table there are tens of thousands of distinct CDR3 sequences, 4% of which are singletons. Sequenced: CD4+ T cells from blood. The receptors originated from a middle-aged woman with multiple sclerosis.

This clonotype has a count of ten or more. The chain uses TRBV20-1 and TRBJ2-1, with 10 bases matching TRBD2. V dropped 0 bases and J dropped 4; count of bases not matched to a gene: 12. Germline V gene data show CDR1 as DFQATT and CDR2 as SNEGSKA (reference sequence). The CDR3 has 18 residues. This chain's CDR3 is CSARDRGSGGTFYNEQFF. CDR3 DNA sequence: TGCAGTGCTAGAGATCGGGGTAGCGGGGGGACTTTTTACAATGAGCAGTTCTTC.

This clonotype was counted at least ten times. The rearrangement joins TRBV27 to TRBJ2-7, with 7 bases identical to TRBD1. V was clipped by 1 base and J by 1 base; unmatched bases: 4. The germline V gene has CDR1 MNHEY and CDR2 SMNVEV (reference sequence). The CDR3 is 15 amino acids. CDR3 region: CASSLLPGQSYEQYF. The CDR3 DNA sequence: TGTGCCAGCAGTTTATTGCCGGGACAGTCCTACGAGCAGTACTTC.